This T cell receptor beta chain is from a study of T cell repertoires in cytomegalovirus infection. Study-wide background: Carrying CMV and the relevant HLA type showed in public TCR beta signatures.

Germline V gene data show CDR1 as SGHVS and CDR2 as FNYEAQ. The CDR3 is 16 residues long. V was shortened by 2 bases and J by 6 bases, with 17 bases between the two germline ends. Details on this clonotype: Its specificity is unknown.

TCRdb called the reads again in MiXCR, with one record for every CDR3 protein. Of about 470,000 distinct CDR3 sequences listed, approximately 40% were seen once; the top ten hold about 39%. This chain uses TRBV7-6 with TRBJ2-1, with D perhaps matching TRBD2 (6 bases). The sample here was cultured PBMCs, taken from culture after CMV antigen stimulation. This receptor was identified in a human donor in good health (CMV status not recorded). Some clones in this sample may be carry-over from other donors' samples. CDR3: CASSLIGRISGNEQFF. The CDR3 nucleotides read TGTGCCAGCAGCTTAATTGGTCGGATTAGCGGCAATGAGCAGTTCTTC.